This is a list of T cell receptor beta chains from one sample in a study of shared clonotypes between healthy human individuals. Only in-frame clones appear in the TCRdb table, and some are missing; sequencing was by immunoSEQ multiplex PCR. Of more than 400,000 clones listed, approximately 95% are singletons. Specimen: naive CD4+ T cells sorted from blood. The receptors were gathered from a woman under 40 in good health. The CDR3 runs from the conserved cysteine through the conserved F or W. Fields, in order: clone size, CDR3 length, J gene, D gene, V gene, CDR3 DNA, CDR3 protein. A D gene is named only where the DNA matches it firmly. Clone sizes are given selectively: once, few, many, or a class where the clone is expanded.

clone_size: .
cdr3_length: 16
j_call: TRBJ2-5
d_call: TRBD2
v_call: TRBV7-6
cdr3_nt: TGTGCCAGCACCTTCCGACTAGCGGGAGGGAGGGAGACCCAGTACTTC
cdr3_aa: CASTFRLAGGRETQYF

clone_size: .
cdr3_length: 16
j_call: TRBJ2-2
d_call: .
v_call: TRBV4-2
cdr3_nt: TGTGCCAGCAGCCAAGAAGCGAGGAAAAACACCGGGGAGCTGTTTTTT
cdr3_aa: CASSQEARKNTGELFF

clone_size: .
cdr3_length: 16
j_call: TRBJ2-7
d_call: .
v_call: TRBV4-1
cdr3_nt: TGCGCCAGCAGCCAAGAAGGACGGCAGGGTCGGTACGAGCAGTACTTC
cdr3_aa: CASSQEGRQGRYEQYF

clone_size: .
cdr3_length: 18
j_call: TRBJ2-6
d_call: TRBD1
v_call: TRBV7-8
cdr3_nt: TGTGCCAGCATCCGAGGACAGGGGACGTTGACTGGGGCCAACGTCCTGACTTTC
cdr3_aa: CASIRGQGTLTGANVLTF

clone_size: .
cdr3_length: 15
j_call: TRBJ1-1
d_call: TRBD1
v_call: TRBV5-1
cdr3_nt: TGCGCCAGCAGCTTGGGAGGGGGCGTTCACACTGAAGCTTTCTTT
cdr3_aa: CASSLGGGVHTEAFF

clone_size: .
cdr3_length: 15
j_call: TRBJ2-2
d_call: TRBD2
v_call: TRBV19
cdr3_nt: TGTGCCACCCCCCTTGGGGGGGCGAACACCGGGGAGCTGTTTTTT
cdr3_aa: CATPLGGANTGELFF

clone_size: .
cdr3_length: 14
j_call: TRBJ2-7
d_call: .
v_call: TRBV11-2
cdr3_nt: TGTGCCAGCAGTACCGGACAGAGCTCCTACGAGCAGTACTTC
cdr3_aa: CASSTGQSSYEQYF

clone_size: .
cdr3_length: 14
j_call: TRBJ2-7
d_call: TRBD1
v_call: TRBV27
cdr3_nt: TGTGCCAGCAGTTTTGGGTGGACAGGGTACGAGCAGTACTTC
cdr3_aa: CASSFGWTGYEQYF

clone_size: .
cdr3_length: 14
j_call: TRBJ2-1
d_call: .
v_call: TRBV28
cdr3_nt: TGTGCCAGCAGTTTAGGGCTAGCTCGACAAGAGCAGTTCTTC
cdr3_aa: CASSLGLARQEQFF

clone_size: .
cdr3_length: 16
j_call: TRBJ1-1
d_call: .
v_call: TRBV10-3
cdr3_nt: TGTGCCATCAGTGATTCTAAGGCACCGGTGGGGACTGAAGCTTTCTTT
cdr3_aa: CAISDSKAPVGTEAFF

clone_size: .
cdr3_length: 19
j_call: TRBJ2-6
d_call: .
v_call: TRBV5-1
cdr3_nt: TGCGCCAGCAGCTTAGGATTGAGGGTTGATTACGCTGGGGCCAACGTCCTGACTTTC
cdr3_aa: CASSLGLRVDYAGANVLTF

clone_size: .
cdr3_length: 15
j_call: TRBJ1-1
d_call: .
v_call: TRBV9
cdr3_nt: TGTGCCAGCAGCGTAGACTGGGGACAGAACACTGAAGCTTTCTTT
cdr3_aa: CASSVDWGQNTEAFF

clone_size: .
cdr3_length: 15
j_call: TRBJ1-5
d_call: .
v_call: TRBV15
cdr3_nt: TGTGCCACCAGCAGGAATCCAGGGGGCAATCAGCCCCAGCATTTT
cdr3_aa: CATSRNPGGNQPQHF

clone_size: .
cdr3_length: 14
j_call: TRBJ1-5
d_call: TRBD1
v_call: TRBV6-5
cdr3_nt: TGTGCCAGCAGTTACTCGAGGGGGCATCAGCCCCAGCATTTT
cdr3_aa: CASSYSRGHQPQHF

clone_size: .
cdr3_length: 12
j_call: TRBJ1-1
d_call: .
v_call: TRBV19
cdr3_nt: TGTGCCAGCAGAATCTCGAACACTGAAGCTTTCTTT
cdr3_aa: CASRISNTEAFF

clone_size: .
cdr3_length: 15
j_call: TRBJ2-7
d_call: TRBD1
v_call: TRBV27
cdr3_nt: TGTGCCAGCAGTCGTCAGGCCGGGACAGGCTACGAGCAGTACTTC
cdr3_aa: CASSRQAGTGYEQYF

clone_size: .
cdr3_length: 15
j_call: TRBJ1-5
d_call: .
v_call: TRBV19
cdr3_nt: TGTGCCAGTAGGTCCGTGGCAGTAAGCAATCAGCCCCAGCATTTT
cdr3_aa: CASRSVAVSNQPQHF

clone_size: .
cdr3_length: 12
j_call: TRBJ2-1
d_call: .
v_call: TRBV30
cdr3_nt: TGTGCCTGGAGTGTACTAGGGAATGAGCAGTTCTTC
cdr3_aa: CAWSVLGNEQFF

clone_size: .
cdr3_length: 14
j_call: TRBJ1-2
d_call: .
v_call: TRBV6-1
cdr3_nt: TGTGCCAGCAGTGAAGGAACAGCTAACTATGGCTACACCTTC
cdr3_aa: CASSEGTANYGYTF

clone_size: .
cdr3_length: 16
j_call: TRBJ2-7
d_call: .
v_call: TRBV4-2
cdr3_nt: TGTGCCAGCAGCCAAGATTGGCTCTCATCTTCCTACGAGCAGTACTTC
cdr3_aa: CASSQDWLSSSYEQYF

clone_size: .
cdr3_length: 15
j_call: TRBJ2-3
d_call: .
v_call: TRBV5-6
cdr3_nt: TGTGCCAGCAGCTTGTTAGGGGGACGCACAGATACGCAGTATTTT
cdr3_aa: CASSLLGGRTDTQYF

clone_size: .
cdr3_length: 14
j_call: TRBJ1-1
d_call: .
v_call: TRBV4-1
cdr3_nt: TGCGCCAGCAGCCAGCCCGGAGGGGTACTTGAAGCTTTCTTT
cdr3_aa: CASSQPGGVLEAFF

clone_size: .
cdr3_length: 12
j_call: TRBJ1-2
d_call: .
v_call: TRBV6-6
cdr3_nt: TGTGCCTCCTACGCAGGGTTCTATGGCTACACCTTC
cdr3_aa: CASYAGFYGYTF

clone_size: once
cdr3_length: 15
j_call: TRBJ2-2
d_call: .
v_call: TRBV5-1
cdr3_nt: TGCGCCAGCGTTCCTACTCCCGAAAACACCGGGGAGCTGTTTTTT
cdr3_aa: CASVPTPENTGELFF

clone_size: .
cdr3_length: 15
j_call: TRBJ2-7
d_call: TRBD2
v_call: TRBV29-1
cdr3_nt: TGCAGCGTCAATCACCGCGGGGAGGGGAGGCACGAGCAGTACTTC
cdr3_aa: CSVNHRGEGRHEQYF

clone_size: .
cdr3_length: 19
j_call: TRBJ1-5
d_call: TRBD1
v_call: TRBV19
cdr3_nt: TGTGCCAGTAGTATAGATCATTGGGGACGACAGGGACGTCTCCAGCCCCAGCATTTT
cdr3_aa: CASSIDHWGRQGRLQPQHF

clone_size: .
cdr3_length: 13
j_call: TRBJ2-7
d_call: .
v_call: TRBV2
cdr3_nt: TGTGCCAGCAAGGTGGGGGGCCCCTACGAGCAGTACTTC
cdr3_aa: CASKVGGPYEQYF

clone_size: .
cdr3_length: 14
j_call: TRBJ1-5
d_call: TRBD1
v_call: TRBV27
cdr3_nt: TGTGCCAGCAGTTTAGGACAGGCCAGGGCGCCCCAGCATTTT
cdr3_aa: CASSLGQARAPQHF

clone_size: .
cdr3_length: 15
j_call: TRBJ2-7
d_call: TRBD1
v_call: TRBV6-1
cdr3_nt: TGTGCCAGCATTAGTCAGGGGGCATCAGGGTACGAGCAGTACTTC
cdr3_aa: CASISQGASGYEQYF

clone_size: .
cdr3_length: 15
j_call: TRBJ2-1
d_call: TRBD2
v_call: TRBV5-6
cdr3_nt: TGTGCCAGCAGGTTGCTAGCGGGACTTTACAATGAGCAGTTCTTC
cdr3_aa: CASRLLAGLYNEQFF

clone_size: .
cdr3_length: 14
j_call: TRBJ2-7
d_call: .
v_call: TRBV19
cdr3_nt: TGTGCCAGTAGTGTGACACCCTTGCCCTACGAGCAGTACTTC
cdr3_aa: CASSVTPLPYEQYF

clone_size: .
cdr3_length: 13
j_call: TRBJ2-7
d_call: .
v_call: TRBV5-1
cdr3_nt: TGCGCCAGCAGCTTGGAGGGGGGAGGCGAGCAGTACTTC
cdr3_aa: CASSLEGGGEQYF

clone_size: .
cdr3_length: 13
j_call: TRBJ1-1
d_call: .
v_call: TRBV6-1
cdr3_nt: TGTGCCAGCAGTGAAGTTTTCCCTACGACAGCTTTCTTT
cdr3_aa: CASSEVFPTTAFF

clone_size: .
cdr3_length: 15
j_call: TRBJ2-1
d_call: TRBD1
v_call: TRBV2
cdr3_nt: TGTGCCAGCAGCGATATGGGACAGGGGTTTCAGGAGCAGTTCTTC
cdr3_aa: CASSDMGQGFQEQFF

clone_size: .
cdr3_length: 12
j_call: TRBJ1-2
d_call: .
v_call: TRBV28
cdr3_nt: TGTGCCAGCAGTTTACAGGTCCGTGGCTACACCTTC
cdr3_aa: CASSLQVRGYTF

clone_size: .
cdr3_length: 16
j_call: TRBJ1-5
d_call: .
v_call: TRBV7-2
cdr3_nt: TGTGCCAGCAGCCCGGGTCTAGGTTTAAGCAATCAGCCCCAGCATTTT
cdr3_aa: CASSPGLGLSNQPQHF

clone_size: .
cdr3_length: 15
j_call: TRBJ2-2
d_call: .
v_call: TRBV19
cdr3_nt: TGTGCCAGTAGTATTTCAGCGGAACACACCGGGGAGCTGTTTTTT
cdr3_aa: CASSISAEHTGELFF

clone_size: .
cdr3_length: 13
j_call: TRBJ2-7
d_call: .
v_call: TRBV28
cdr3_nt: TGTGCCAGCACCCGGGGAGACTCCTACGAGCAGTACTTC
cdr3_aa: CASTRGDSYEQYF

clone_size: .
cdr3_length: 13
j_call: TRBJ2-5
d_call: .
v_call: TRBV2
cdr3_nt: TGTGCCACCCGGAATCTCTACTTAGAGACCCAGTACTTC
cdr3_aa: CATRNLYLETQYF

clone_size: .
cdr3_length: 15
j_call: TRBJ2-7
d_call: .
v_call: TRBV28
cdr3_nt: TGTGCCAGCAGTTTAGGGTCCGCCATCTCCTACGAGCAGTACTTC
cdr3_aa: CASSLGSAISYEQYF

clone_size: .
cdr3_length: 14
j_call: TRBJ2-2
d_call: .
v_call: TRBV28
cdr3_nt: TGTGCCAGCAACTCGGCGGATCACACCGGGGAGCTGTTTTTT
cdr3_aa: CASNSADHTGELFF

clone_size: .
cdr3_length: 18
j_call: TRBJ1-3
d_call: .
v_call: TRBV5-1
cdr3_nt: TGCGCCAGCAGCTTGGGACAGATCGACCTTTTTTCTGGAAACACCATATATTTT
cdr3_aa: CASSLGQIDLFSGNTIYF

clone_size: .
cdr3_length: 15
j_call: TRBJ1-1
d_call: .
v_call: TRBV18
cdr3_nt: TGTGCCAGCTCTCCCAGCGGGGTGGGGAACACTGAAGCTTTCTTT
cdr3_aa: CASSPSGVGNTEAFF

clone_size: .
cdr3_length: 14
j_call: TRBJ2-1
d_call: TRBD2
v_call: TRBV7-9
cdr3_nt: TGTGCCAGCAGCTTACCCTTACCGGGACTATCACCGTTCTTC
cdr3_aa: CASSLPLPGLSPFF

clone_size: .
cdr3_length: 13
j_call: TRBJ2-7
d_call: .
v_call: TRBV5-1
cdr3_nt: TGCGCCAGCAGCCGCGACACCTCCTACGAGCAGTACTTC
cdr3_aa: CASSRDTSYEQYF

clone_size: .
cdr3_length: 13
j_call: TRBJ1-6
d_call: .
v_call: TRBV7-2
cdr3_nt: TGTGCCAGCAGCACATACAGGGCAGGCCCCCTCCACTTT
cdr3_aa: CASSTYRAGPLHF

clone_size: .
cdr3_length: 12
j_call: TRBJ2-1
d_call: .
v_call: TRBV11-3
cdr3_nt: TGTGCCAGCAGGGAGACTAACGGTGAGCAGTTCTTC
cdr3_aa: CASRETNGEQFF

clone_size: .
cdr3_length: 13
j_call: TRBJ2-7
d_call: .
v_call: TRBV11-2
cdr3_nt: TGTGCCAGCAGTAGCTTCCAGAGTTACGAGCAGTACTTC
cdr3_aa: CASSSFQSYEQYF

clone_size: .
cdr3_length: 13
j_call: TRBJ2-6
d_call: .
v_call: TRBV5-1
cdr3_nt: TGCGCCAGCAGCTTCGATGGGGCCAACGTCCTGACTTTC
cdr3_aa: CASSFDGANVLTF

clone_size: .
cdr3_length: 14
j_call: TRBJ1-6
d_call: .
v_call: TRBV28
cdr3_nt: TGTGCCAGCAGTTTGCAAGGGTCATATTCACCCCTCCACTTT
cdr3_aa: CASSLQGSYSPLHF

clone_size: once
cdr3_length: 14
j_call: TRBJ2-5
d_call: .
v_call: TRBV7-6
cdr3_nt: TGTGCCAGCAGCTTAGACCTAGCAAGCGAGACCCAGTACTTC
cdr3_aa: CASSLDLASETQYF

clone_size: .
cdr3_length: 16
j_call: TRBJ2-4
d_call: .
v_call: TRBV18
cdr3_nt: TGTGCCAGCTCACCACCTGGTGGGGTAGCCAAAAACATTCAGTACTTC
cdr3_aa: CASSPPGGVAKNIQYF

clone_size: .
cdr3_length: 14
j_call: TRBJ2-7
d_call: .
v_call: TRBV6-5
cdr3_nt: TGTGCCAGCAGATGGGACGGATCCTCCTACGAGCAGTACTTC
cdr3_aa: CASRWDGSSYEQYF

clone_size: .
cdr3_length: 15
j_call: TRBJ2-3
d_call: TRBD2
v_call: TRBV2
cdr3_nt: TGTGCCAGCAGTGAAGATGGGACTAGAATTACTACGCAGTATTTT
cdr3_aa: CASSEDGTRITTQYF

clone_size: .
cdr3_length: 14
j_call: TRBJ1-1
d_call: .
v_call: TRBV5-1
cdr3_nt: TGCGCCAGCAGCCCCCGGGCCCCGAGCACTGAAGCTTTCTTT
cdr3_aa: CASSPRAPSTEAFF

clone_size: few
cdr3_length: 14
j_call: TRBJ1-5
d_call: TRBD1
v_call: TRBV6-5
cdr3_nt: TGTGCCAGCAGTTACTTACAGGGGGGACAGCCCCAGCATTTT
cdr3_aa: CASSYLQGGQPQHF

clone_size: .
cdr3_length: 17
j_call: TRBJ1-5
d_call: .
v_call: TRBV1
cdr3_nt: TGCACCAGCAGCCAAGATAAGCCAGAGTATAGCAATCAGCCCCAGCATTTT
cdr3_aa: CTSSQDKPEYSNQPQHF

clone_size: .
cdr3_length: 16
j_call: TRBJ2-2
d_call: TRBD2
v_call: TRBV7-8
cdr3_nt: TGTGCCAGCAGCTTTACTAGCGGGAGGGCATACGGGGAGCTGTTTTTT
cdr3_aa: CASSFTSGRAYGELFF